This section outlines one T cell receptor (beta chain) sequence together with its context. This entry comes from a study of blood T cell repertoires in COVID-19. Overall study context: Whether acute or convalescent, the COVID-19 samples came from the United States, Italy and Spain.

Method: immunoSEQ multiplex PCR; TCRdb's copy keeps in-frame clones and lacks some. The table records some 270,000 clones, around 84% of them present only once. From germline, CDR1 is SEHNR and CDR2 FQNEAQ (reference sequence). Losses at the gene ends were 5 bases for V and 4 bases for J; bases not matched to a gene: 11. The CDR3 length is 17 residues. This TCR was recovered from a woman aged 40 to 50 who had recovered from COVID-19. The source material was peripheral blood. The chain links TRBV7-9 to TRBJ2-1, with 10 positions matching TRBD1. CDR3 residues: CASSPRLKDRGYNEQFF. The CDR3 DNA reads TGTGCCAGCAGCCCGCGCCTCAAGGACAGGGGGTACAATGAGCAGTTCTTC.